This paragraph covers one TCR beta chain sequence. A read error may produce the germline difference seen at one junction end. Per the germline V gene, CDR1 is SGHTA and CDR2 is FQGNSA. The CDR3 covers 14 residues. This entry comes from a study of CD4 and CD8 cells across lung adenocarcinoma regions. TCRdb independently ran MiXCR on the PCR reads; one entry per CDR3 protein. The table includes several thousand distinct CDR3 sequences, roughly 50% detected once. Localized lung adenocarcinoma, a non-small cell lung cancer, affected the donors. Sample: CD8+ T cells from the center of a lung tumor. The chain carries TRBV7-2 and TRBJ2-4; D unclear. This receptor was obtained from a female donor with lung adenocarcinoma. The CD4 and CD8 labels of this study may be unreliable. The CDR3 here is CATAGLRSTDTQYF. The CDR3 DNA follows: TGTGCCACTGCTGGGCTGCGCAGCACAGATACTCAGTATTTC.